These 9 T cell receptor beta chains were all obtained from the same sample, sequenced in a study of CD8+CD57+ T cells in acquired aplastic anemia. The patients chosen for sequencing had shown expansion of CD8+CD57+ cells (detected by flow cytometry). Profiling that covered TCR beta VDJ and CDR3 relied on genomic DNA as its template. MiXCR, run by TCRdb on the reads, gives a single entry per CDR3 protein. The profile shows hundreds of thousands of distinct CDR3 sequences, 45% to 65% of them singletons. Sequences were obtained from sorted CD4+, CD8+, or CD8+CD57+ T cells (not recorded which) from PBMCs. The receptors come from a human donor with aplastic anemia.

About this clonotype itself: One end of the junction fails to match germline, which may point to a read error. The gene calls are TRBV10-3 and TRBJ1-2; D is undetermined. This CDR3 spans 13 amino acids. Germline CDR1 and CDR2: ENHRY and SYGVKD. CDR3 loop: CAVSASRVSGYTF. In nucleotides, the CDR3 is TGTGCCGTCAGTGCTAGTAGGGTTAGCGGCTACACCTTC.

This sequence joins TRBV6-5 and TRBJ1-1, with 12 bases fitting TRBD1. With 10 bases clipped from V and 3 bases from J, the junction kept 6 bases outside the gene matches. Germline V gene lookup returns CDR1 MNHEY and CDR2 SVGAGI. The length of the CDR3 is 14 residues. The CDR3 region has the DNA TGTGCCATCCTCGGGACAGGGGGCCACACTGAAGCTTTCTTT. Protein product: CAILGTGGHTEAFF.

The count of this clonotype is one. The chain joins TRBV9 to TRBJ2-7; D not resolved. This CDR3 is built from 12 residues. Between the trimmed V and J ends, which lost 0 bases and 7 bases, there was a span of 8 bases. Per germline, CDR1 SGDLS and CDR2 YYNGEE. CDR3 region: CASSVEGSEQYF. The CDR3 nucleotides read TGTGCCAGCAGCGTAGAAGGGTCGGAGCAGTACTTC.

The rearrangement links TRBV9 to TRBJ2-7; either TRBD1 or TRBD2 may supply D (5 bases each). Trimming stripped 0 bases from V and 1 base from J, with 8 bases between. Germline values: CDR1 SGDLS, CDR2 YYNGEE. This CDR3 spans 14 amino acids. The CDR3 here is CASSVGDGSYEQYF. CDR3 coding DNA: TGTGCCAGCAGCGTAGGGGACGGTTCCTACGAGCAGTACTTC.

The V and J genes are TRBV2 and TRBJ1-3, with D unresolved. V was pared by 7 bases and J by 2 bases, with 6 bases between. Germline V gene lookup returns CDR1 SNHLY and CDR2 FYNNEI. The CDR3 has 12 residues. For the CDR3, the DNA is TGTGCCAGCAATACTGCTGGAAACACCATATATTTT. This gives the protein CASNTAGNTIYF.

This clonotype was detected many times. The V and J genes are TRBV18 and TRBJ2-5, with D possibly matching TRBD2 (5 bases). Trimming cost V 3 bases and J 5 bases, with 13 bases left between them. The length of the CDR3 is 14 residues. CDR1 KGHSH and CDR2 LQKENI come from the germline V gene. CDR3 nucleotides: TGTGCCAGCTCACCGAAAGCGGACGGGGAGACCCAGTACTTC. Protein product: CASSPKADGETQYF.

This clonotype was seen repeatedly, ten times or more. This rearrangement joins TRBV20-1 to TRBJ2-2, with D hard to call. There are 15 residues in the CDR3. Germline-derived CDR1 and CDR2 are DFQATT and SNEGSKA (reference sequence). V was pared by 3 bases and J by 2 bases, with 13 bases between. For the CDR3, the DNA is TGCAGTGCTAGGAGGCCGAACCTTAACACCGGGGAGCTGTTTTTT. This gives the protein CSARRPNLNTGELFF.

The sample holds a few counts of this clonotype. The chain couples TRBV20-1 to TRBJ2-7; D is tentatively TRBD1 or TRBD2 (5 bases each). Deletions cut 5 bases from V and 2 bases from J, with 13 bases between. The CDR3 totals 13 residues. Germline-derived CDR1 and CDR2 are DFQATT and SNEGSKA (reference sequence). The CDR3 coding sequence is TGCAGTGCTCTCCGGGACGGGACCTACGAGCAGTACTTC. It translates to CSALRDGTYEQYF.

This CDR3 is CASSLRAWEQYF. The CDR3 bases are TGTGCCAGCAGCCTCCGGGCGTGGGAGCAGTACTTC. The J gene is TRBJ2-7, the V gene TRBV7-2; no clear D gene. Germline V gene data show CDR1 as SGHTA and CDR2 as FQGNSA. The CDR3 is made up of 12 amino acids. The ends were cut back, 5 bases at V and 7 bases at J, with 12 bases in the middle.